The table lists the clone carrying this TCR beta chain with a count of one. Its matching antigen is unknown. The sample is drawn from a study of cytotoxic CD8 clonotypes in ibrutinib-treated CLL. Study as a whole: Samples yielded averages of about 250,000 productive templates and over 90,000 productive rearrangements.

The V and J ends lost 4 bases and 7 bases, in that order; junction bases with no gene match: 12. Germline values: CDR1 SGHRS, CDR2 YFSETQ. This CDR3 region has 16 residues. Investigators sought sequencing depths of between 1 in 200,000 and 1 in 1 million T cells. Only in-frame clones appear in the TCRdb table, and some are missing; sequencing was by immunoSEQ multiplex PCR. Seen here are around 70,000 clones, approximately 90% observed once, and the top ten hold approximately 3%. The study, taken as a whole, reports: Public clonotypes, rarely seen, contracted or held steady on treatment. Against age-matched healthy donors, baseline clonality ran higher and tracked circulating CD8+ T-cell counts.

The gene calls are TRBV5-1 and TRBJ2-2; 8 bases align to TRBD2. The sequencing used PBMCs, collected after 12 months of ibrutinib treatment. The sequence derives from a human donor with chronic lymphocytic leukemia. CDR3 amino acids: CASSRVREGHSGELFF. For the CDR3, the DNA is TGCGCCAGCAGCCGCGTCCGGGAGGGCCATAGCGGGGAGCTGTTTTTT.